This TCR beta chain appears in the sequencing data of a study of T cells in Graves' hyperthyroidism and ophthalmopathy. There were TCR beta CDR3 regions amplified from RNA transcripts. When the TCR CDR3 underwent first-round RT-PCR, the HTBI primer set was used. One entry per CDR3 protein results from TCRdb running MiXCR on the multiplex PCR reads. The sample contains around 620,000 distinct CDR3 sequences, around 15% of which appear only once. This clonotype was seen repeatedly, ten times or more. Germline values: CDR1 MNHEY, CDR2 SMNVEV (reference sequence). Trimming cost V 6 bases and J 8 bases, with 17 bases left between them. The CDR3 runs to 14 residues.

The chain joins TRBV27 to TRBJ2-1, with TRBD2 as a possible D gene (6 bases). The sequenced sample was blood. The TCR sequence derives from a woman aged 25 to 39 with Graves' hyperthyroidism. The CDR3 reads CASSFLASVDEQFF. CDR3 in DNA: TGTGCCAGCAGCTTCCTGGCTAGCGTCGATGAGCAGTTCTTC.